This T cell receptor beta chain comes out of a study of cytomegalovirus exposure and HLA in healthy donors. Produced via immunoSEQ multiplex PCR; TCRdb's table is partial and in-frame only. The sample has fewer than 150,000 clones; about 86% are singletons. General study results and limits: TCR clusters originating in the first cohort tended to co-occur in the roughly 120 validation repertoires, according to a later analysis.

On this clone itself: What it recognizes is unknown.

This sequence originates from a woman in her late teens or twenties in good health and CMV-seropositive. Sequenced material: PBMCs.

CDR3 in amino acids: CASSFGTGSYNEQFF. The DNA of the CDR3 is TGTGCCAGCAGTTTTGGGACAGGGTCCTACAATGAGCAGTTCTTC. The rearrangement joins TRBV27 to TRBJ2-1, with 9 bases aligning to TRBD1. Germline lookup yields CDR1 MNHEY and CDR2 SMNVEV (reference sequence). The CDR3 extends over 15 amino acids. V shed 3 bases, J shed 1 base, and the junction held 1 base outside the gene matches.